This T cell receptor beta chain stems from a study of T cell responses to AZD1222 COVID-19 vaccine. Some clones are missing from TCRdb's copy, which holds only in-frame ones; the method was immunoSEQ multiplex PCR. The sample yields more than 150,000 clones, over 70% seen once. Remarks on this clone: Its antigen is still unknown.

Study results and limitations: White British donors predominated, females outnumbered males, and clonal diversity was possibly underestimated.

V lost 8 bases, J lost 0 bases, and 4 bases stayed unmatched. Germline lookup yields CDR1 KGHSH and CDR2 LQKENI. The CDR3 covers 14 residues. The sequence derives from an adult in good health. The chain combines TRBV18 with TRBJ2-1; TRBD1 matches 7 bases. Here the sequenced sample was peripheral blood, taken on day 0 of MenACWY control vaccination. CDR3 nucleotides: TGTGCCAGCACCCGGGACAGCTCCTACAATGAGCAGTTCTTC. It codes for CASTRDSSYNEQFF.